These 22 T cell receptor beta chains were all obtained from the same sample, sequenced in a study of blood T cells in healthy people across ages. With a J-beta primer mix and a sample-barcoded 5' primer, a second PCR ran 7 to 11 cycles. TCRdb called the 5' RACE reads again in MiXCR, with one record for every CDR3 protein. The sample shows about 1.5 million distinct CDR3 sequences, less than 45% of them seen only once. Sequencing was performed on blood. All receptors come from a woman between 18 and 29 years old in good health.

The CDR3 reads CASSWTSGDTQYF. The CDR3 DNA is TGTGCCAGCAGCTGGACTAGCGGCGATACGCAGTATTTT. The chain couples TRBV6-5 to TRBJ2-3; 10 nucleotides match TRBD2. Germline loops: CDR1 MNHEY, CDR2 SVGAGI. J was trimmed by 6 bases and V by 6 bases; bases with no gene match: 3. The CDR3 runs to 13 residues.

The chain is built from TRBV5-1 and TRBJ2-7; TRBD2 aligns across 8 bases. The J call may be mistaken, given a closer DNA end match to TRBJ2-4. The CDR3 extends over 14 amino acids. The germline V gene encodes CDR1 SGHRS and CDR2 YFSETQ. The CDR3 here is CASTPGLGSYIQYF. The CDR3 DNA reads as TGCGCCAGCACCCCGGGACTAGGTAGTTACATTCAGTACTTC.

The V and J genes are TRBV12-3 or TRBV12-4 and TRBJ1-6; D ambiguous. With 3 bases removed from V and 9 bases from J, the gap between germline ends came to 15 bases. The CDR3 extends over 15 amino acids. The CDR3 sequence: CASSLGAVRGSPLHF. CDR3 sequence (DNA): TGTGCCAGCAGTTTGGGAGCAGTTAGAGGTTCACCCCTCCACTTT.

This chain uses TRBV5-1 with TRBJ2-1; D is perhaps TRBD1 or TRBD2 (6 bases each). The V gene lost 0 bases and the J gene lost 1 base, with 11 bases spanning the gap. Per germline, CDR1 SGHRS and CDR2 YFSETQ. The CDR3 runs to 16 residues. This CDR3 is CASSLGGAGSYNEQFF. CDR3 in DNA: TGCGCCAGCAGCTTGGGGGGGGCTGGTTCCTACAATGAGCAGTTCTTC.

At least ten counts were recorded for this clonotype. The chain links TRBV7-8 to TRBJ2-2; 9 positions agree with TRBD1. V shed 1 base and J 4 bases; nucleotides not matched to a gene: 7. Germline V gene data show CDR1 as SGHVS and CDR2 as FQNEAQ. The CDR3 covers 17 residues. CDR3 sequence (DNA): TGTGCCAGCAGCTTAGTACCAGGACAGGGGAGCACCGGGGAGCTGTTTTTT. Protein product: CASSLVPGQGSTGELFF.

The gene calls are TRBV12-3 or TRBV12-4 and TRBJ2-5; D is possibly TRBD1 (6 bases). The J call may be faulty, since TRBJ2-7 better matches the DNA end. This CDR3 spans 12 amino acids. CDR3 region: CASSLWGPEQYF. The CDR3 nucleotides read TGTGCCAGCAGTTTATGGGGGCCCGAGCAGTACTTC.

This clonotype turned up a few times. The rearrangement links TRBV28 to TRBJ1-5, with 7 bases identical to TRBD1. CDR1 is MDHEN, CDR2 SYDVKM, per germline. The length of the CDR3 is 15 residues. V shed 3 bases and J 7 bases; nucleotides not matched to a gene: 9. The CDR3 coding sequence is TGTGCCAGCAGTTTCTCCGACAGGGTCGCGCAGCCCCAGCATTTT. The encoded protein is CASSFSDRVAQPQHF.

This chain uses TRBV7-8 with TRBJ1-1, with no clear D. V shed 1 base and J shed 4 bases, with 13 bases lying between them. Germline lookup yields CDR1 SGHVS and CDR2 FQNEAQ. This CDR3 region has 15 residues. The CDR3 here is CASSLETLKGTEAFF. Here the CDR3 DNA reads TGTGCCAGCAGCTTAGAAACACTAAAGGGCACTGAAGCTTTCTTT. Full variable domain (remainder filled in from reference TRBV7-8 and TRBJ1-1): GAGVSQSPRYKVAKRGQDVALRCDPISGHVSLFWYQQALGQGPEFLTYFQNEAQLDKSGLPSDRFFAERPEGSVSTLKIQRTQQEDSAVYLCASSLETLKGTEAFFGQGTRLTVV.

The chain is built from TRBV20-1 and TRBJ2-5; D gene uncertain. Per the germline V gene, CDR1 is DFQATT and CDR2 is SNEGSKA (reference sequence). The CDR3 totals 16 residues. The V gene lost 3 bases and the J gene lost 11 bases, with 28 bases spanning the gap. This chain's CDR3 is CSASSGSPTPYNEQYF. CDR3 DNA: TGCAGTGCTAGTTCTGGCTCCCCTACCCCCTACAATGAGCAGTACTTC.

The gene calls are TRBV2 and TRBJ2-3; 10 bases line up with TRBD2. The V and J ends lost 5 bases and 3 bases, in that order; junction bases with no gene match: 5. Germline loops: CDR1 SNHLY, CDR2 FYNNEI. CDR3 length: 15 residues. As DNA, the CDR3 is TGTGCCAGCAGTCCCCCTAGCGGGGGAACAGATACGCAGTATTTT. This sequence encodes CASSPPSGGTDTQYF. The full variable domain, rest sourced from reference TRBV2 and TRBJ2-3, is EPEVTQTPSHQVTQMGQEVILRCVPISNHLYFYWYRQILGQKVEFLVSFYNNEISEKSEIFDDQFSVERPDGSNFTLKIRSTKLEDSAMYFCASSPPSGGTDTQYFGPGTRLTVL.

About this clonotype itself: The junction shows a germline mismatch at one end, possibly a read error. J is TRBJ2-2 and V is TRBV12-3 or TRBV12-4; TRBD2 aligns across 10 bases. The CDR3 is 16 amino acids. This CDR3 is CASSARAGGPTGELFF. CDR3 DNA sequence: TGTGCCAGCAGTGCACGAGCGGGGGGGCCCACCGGGGAGTTGTTTTTT.

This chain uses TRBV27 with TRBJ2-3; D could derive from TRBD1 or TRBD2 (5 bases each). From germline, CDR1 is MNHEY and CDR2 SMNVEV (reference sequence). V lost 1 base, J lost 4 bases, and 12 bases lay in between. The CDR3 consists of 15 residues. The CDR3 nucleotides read TGTGCCAGCAGTTTATGGGGGTTACGAGCAGATACGCAGTATTTT. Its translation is CASSLWGLRADTQYF.

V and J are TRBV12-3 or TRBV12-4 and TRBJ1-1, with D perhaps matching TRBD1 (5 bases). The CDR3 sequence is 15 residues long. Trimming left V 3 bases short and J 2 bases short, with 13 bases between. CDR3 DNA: TGTGCCAGCAGTTTTCGAGGTGGGGGTAACACTGAAGCTTTCTTT. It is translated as CASSFRGGGNTEAFF.

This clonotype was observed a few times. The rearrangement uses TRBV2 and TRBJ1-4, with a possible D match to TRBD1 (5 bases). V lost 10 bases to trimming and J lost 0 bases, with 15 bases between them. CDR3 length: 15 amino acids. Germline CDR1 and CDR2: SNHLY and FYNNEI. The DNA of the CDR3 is TGTGCCACCCGGACGGACACAACAACTAATGAAAAACTGTTTTTT. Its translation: CATRTDTTTNEKLFF. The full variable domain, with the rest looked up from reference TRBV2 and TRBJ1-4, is EPEVTQTPSHQVTQMGQEVILRCVPISNHLYFYWYRQILGQKVEFLVSFYNNEISEKSEIFDDQFSVERPDGSNFTLKIRSTKLEDSAMYFCATRTDTTTNEKLFFGSGTQLSVL.

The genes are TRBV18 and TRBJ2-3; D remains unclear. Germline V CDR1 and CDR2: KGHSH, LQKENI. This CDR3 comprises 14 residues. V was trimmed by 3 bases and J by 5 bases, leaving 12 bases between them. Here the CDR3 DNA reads TGTGCCAGCTCACCGTTTGAGGTTCAAGATACGCAGTATTTT. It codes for CASSPFEVQDTQYF.

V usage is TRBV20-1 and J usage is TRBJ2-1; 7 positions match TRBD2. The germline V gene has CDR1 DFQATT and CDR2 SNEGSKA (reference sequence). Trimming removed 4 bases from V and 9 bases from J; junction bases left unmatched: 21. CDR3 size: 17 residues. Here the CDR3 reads CSANKPTLAEIKSEQFF. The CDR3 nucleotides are TGCAGTGCTAATAAACCGACCCTAGCGGAAATTAAAAGTGAGCAGTTCTTC.

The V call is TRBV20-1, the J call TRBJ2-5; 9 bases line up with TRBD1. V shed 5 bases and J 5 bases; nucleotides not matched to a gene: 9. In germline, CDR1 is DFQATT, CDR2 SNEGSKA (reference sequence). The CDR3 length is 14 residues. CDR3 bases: TGCAGTGCTCAACTACAGGGGGCGCGGGAGACCCAGTACTTC. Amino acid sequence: CSAQLQGARETQYF.

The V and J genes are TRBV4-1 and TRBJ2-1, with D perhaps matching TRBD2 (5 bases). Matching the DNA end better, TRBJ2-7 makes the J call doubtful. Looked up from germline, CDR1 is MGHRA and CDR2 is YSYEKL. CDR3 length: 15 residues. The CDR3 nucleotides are TGCGCCAGCAGCCAAGAACTAGGCCCCTACAATGAGCAGTACTTC. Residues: CASSQELGPYNEQYF.

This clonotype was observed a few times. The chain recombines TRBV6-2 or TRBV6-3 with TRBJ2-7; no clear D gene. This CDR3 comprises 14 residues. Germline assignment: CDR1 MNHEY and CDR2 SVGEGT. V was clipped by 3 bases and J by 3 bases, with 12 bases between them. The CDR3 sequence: CASSYYTESYEQYF. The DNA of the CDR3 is TGTGCCAGCAGTTATTACACCGAAAGCTACGAGCAGTACTTC.

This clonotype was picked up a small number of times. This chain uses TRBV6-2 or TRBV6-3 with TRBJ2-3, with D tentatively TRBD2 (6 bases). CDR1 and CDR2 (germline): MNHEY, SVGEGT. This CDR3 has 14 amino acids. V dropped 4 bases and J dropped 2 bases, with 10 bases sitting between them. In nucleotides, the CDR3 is TGTGCCAGCAGTTTTGGAGGGTACACAGATACGCAGTATTTT. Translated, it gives CASSFGGYTDTQYF.

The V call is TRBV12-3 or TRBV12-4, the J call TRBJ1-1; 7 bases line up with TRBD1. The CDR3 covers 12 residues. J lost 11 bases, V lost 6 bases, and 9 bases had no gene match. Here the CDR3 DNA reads TGTGCCAGCAGCCGAGACAGGGATACGGCTTTCTTT. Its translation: CASSRDRDTAFF.

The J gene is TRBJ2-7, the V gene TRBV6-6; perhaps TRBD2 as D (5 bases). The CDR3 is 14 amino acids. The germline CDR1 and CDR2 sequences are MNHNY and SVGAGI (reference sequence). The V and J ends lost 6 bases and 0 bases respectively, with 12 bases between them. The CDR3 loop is CASRKGGLSYEQYF. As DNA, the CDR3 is TGTGCCAGCAGGAAAGGAGGTCTCTCCTACGAGCAGTACTTC.